The clone carrying this TCR beta chain has a count of ten or more. What it binds is unknown. MiXCR, run by TCRdb on the reads, gives a single entry per CDR3 protein. Here the sample spans 60,000 or so distinct CDR3 sequences, about 20% being singletons. The CDR3 contains 18 residues. The germline CDR1 and CDR2 sequences are MNHEY and SMNVEV (reference sequence). V dropped 5 bases and J dropped 2 bases, with 25 bases sitting between them. This sample is drawn from a study of lung T cells in sarcoidosis with Löfgren's syndrome. About the study: Repertoire analyses centered on Löfgren's syndrome patients. Study-level points and caveats: Löfgren's syndrome patients reportedly showed greatest TRAV12-1 and TRBV2 expansion versus controls. Shared TRAV12-1 and TRBV2 CDR3 motifs across Löfgren's syndrome patients reportedly suggested public CD4+ TCRs.

The sample consisted of CD4+ T cells from PBMCs. This sequence joins TRBV27 and TRBJ2-7, with a tentative D call TRBD1 (7 bases). The source of this sequence is a human donor with sarcoidosis (Löfgren's syndrome or another form), or a control subject (not recorded which). The CDR3 DNA sequence: TGTGCCAGCAGTCCGACGTTACCAGGGGGGCGCCCCCCCTACGAGCAGTACTTC. This sequence encodes CASSPTLPGGRPPYEQYF.